These T cell receptor beta chains were read from a single sample in a study of control samples from healthy donors and cancer patients. Profiled with immunoSEQ multiplex PCR; TCRdb holds only in-frame clones, not every one. The profile shows 150,000 or so clones, 85% to 95% of them singletons. Source material: blood. All receptors come from a man aged 35-49 years in good health. Both conserved end residues are part of each CDR3. The D gene is left open where the match is weak. Rows may omit the clone size; those that give it use once, few, many or a size class.

TRBJ2-3	TRBV6-4	.	once	CASSDGAGTDTQYF	TGTGCCAGCAGTGACGGGGCAGGCACAGATACGCAGTATTTT
TRBJ2-7	TRBV18	TRBD1	.	CASSLGQGSPNYEQYF	TGTGCCAGCTCACTGGGACAGGGGTCCCCCAACTACGAGCAGTACTTC
TRBJ1-2	TRBV5-4	TRBD1	once	CASSPDRGHGYTF	TGTGCCAGCAGCCCCGACAGGGGGCACGGCTACACCTTC
TRBJ1-2	TRBV7-2	.	once	CASSPTGGTSYGYTF	TGTGCCAGCAGCCCCACGGGGGGGACGAGCTATGGCTACACCTTC
TRBJ1-1	TRBV5-1	.	once	CASSYYRDGTEAFF	TGCGCCAGCAGCTACTACAGGGATGGGACTGAAGCTTTCTTT
TRBJ1-2	TRBV7-9	TRBD1	.	CASSLGTGEARTF	TGTGCCAGCAGCTTAGGGACAGGGGAGGCGAGGACCTTC
TRBJ2-7	TRBV6-6	.	.	CASSYEAGAYEQYF	TGTGCCAGCAGTTACGAAGCAGGGGCCTACGAGCAGTACTTC
TRBJ2-7	TRBV11-2	TRBD1	.	CASSFGTGGSSYEQYF	TGTGCCAGCAGCTTCGGGACAGGGGGAAGCTCCTACGAGCAGTACTTC
TRBJ2-1	TRBV5-8	TRBD1	.	CASSYMTGGLYGEQFF	TGTGCCAGCAGCTACATGACAGGGGGCCTCTATGGTGAGCAGTTCTTC
TRBJ1-2	TRBV28	.	.	CASRGAYGYTF	TGTGCCAGCAGAGGGGCCTATGGCTACACCTTC
TRBJ2-5	TRBV5-1	TRBD2	.	CASSLLTSGVPETQYF	TGCGCCAGCAGCTTATTAACTAGCGGGGTTCCAGAGACCCAGTACTTC
TRBJ1-6	TRBV6-1	.	few	CASSEGGGNSPLHF	TGTGCCAGCAGTGAAGGAGGGGGTAATTCACCCCTCCACTTT
TRBJ2-3	TRBV9	TRBD2	.	CASSVAGGTSTDTQYF	TGTGCCAGCAGCGTAGCGGGGGGGACTAGCACAGATACGCAGTATTTT
TRBJ1-1	TRBV7-3	.	.	CASSYNPGRKPTEAFF	TGTGCCAGCAGCTATAACCCGGGACGGAAACCCACTGAAGCTTTCTTT
TRBJ1-2	TRBV5-6	.	.	CASSSQGKDGYTF	TGTGCCAGCAGCTCTCAGGGAAAGGACGGCTACACCTTC
TRBJ2-5	TRBV6-5	.	many	CASSLRRPETQYF	TGTGCCAGCAGCCTCCGAAGGCCCGAGACCCAGTACTTC
TRBJ2-7	TRBV6-6	TRBD1	.	CASSYSRDRGHEQYF	TGTGCCAGCAGTTACTCGCGGGACAGGGGGCACGAGCAGTACTTC
TRBJ2-1	TRBV5-6	TRBD2	.	CASSPALSGRAGEQFF	TGTGCCAGCAGCCCCGCTTTGAGCGGGAGGGCCGGTGAGCAGTTCTTC
TRBJ1-2	TRBV18	.	.	CASSQGLDYGYTF	TGTGCCAGCTCACAAGGACTCGACTATGGCTACACCTTC
TRBJ2-1	TRBV9	.	once	CASSVNSEDEQFF	TGTGCCAGCAGCGTTAATAGCGAGGATGAGCAGTTCTTC
TRBJ2-4	TRBV18	TRBD2	.	CASSPTSGSSSKNIQYF	TGTGCCAGCTCCCCCACTAGCGGGAGCTCGTCCAAAAACATTCAGTACTTC
TRBJ1-6	TRBV7-2	.	once	CASSLSGNRANSPLHF	TGTGCCAGCAGCTTATCAGGGAACAGGGCGAATTCACCCCTCCACTTT
TRBJ2-3	TRBV10-1	.	.	CASSESGDTDTQYF	TGCGCCAGCAGTGAGTCGGGAGACACAGATACGCAGTATTTT
TRBJ2-7	TRBV5-1	TRBD1	once	CASKGGQGWDEQYF	TGCGCCAGCAAGGGGGGACAGGGGTGGGACGAGCAGTACTTC
TRBJ1-2	TRBV7-9	.	.	CASSSGQPNYGYTF	TGTGCCAGCAGCTCAGGACAGCCGAACTATGGCTACACCTTC
TRBJ1-4	TRBV6-5	TRBD1	.	CASRKQGATNEKLFF	TGTGCCAGTAGAAAACAGGGGGCCACTAATGAAAAACTGTTTTTT